This T cell receptor (beta chain) was sequenced during a study of cytomegalovirus exposure and HLA in healthy donors. In the study overall: The platform used for the 95 to 150 validation repertoires matched that of the roughly 670 first-cohort repertoires, a later analysis reported.

TCRdb's copy holds only in-frame clones and misses some; the assay was immunoSEQ multiplex PCR. Of 45,000 to 65,000 clones in the sample, roughly 90% were seen once. These donors were members of the roughly 110-subject validation cohort, a group separate from the approximately 670-subject first cohort. The germline V gene encodes CDR1 SGHTA and CDR2 FQGNSA. The CDR3 runs to 15 residues. V lost 4 bases and J 6 bases, leaving 16 bases between the germline ends. Comment on this clone: Its matching antigen is unknown.

Study results and caveats: Among TCR sequences, most were rare, though some public TCRs appeared in many donors.

The origin of this receptor is a woman aged 18-30 years in good health and CMV-seropositive. The material sequenced was PBMCs. The rearrangement uses TRBV7-2 and TRBJ1-5, with a tentative D call TRBD1 (6 bases). CDR3 bases: TGTGCCAGCAGCTCCCTGGGGGGGCGTAGTCAGCCCCAGCATTTT. This gives the protein CASSSLGGRSQPQHF.